The clone carrying this TCR beta chain was recorded many times. This specimen comes from a study of T-cell reconstitution after alpha-beta-depleted transplantation in children. Researchers prepared the TCRbeta library using unique molecular identifiers, the study reports. TCRdb called the PCR reads again in MiXCR, with one record for every CDR3 protein. This sample carries about 580,000 distinct CDR3 sequences, 20% to 25% of them seen once, and the ten largest clones take roughly 14%. Material: PBMCs, mostly from graft donor cells, obtained 360 days after TCRalphabeta/CD19-depleted stem cell transplant. The sequence came from a boy under three years old who had a stem cell transplant for acute myeloid leukemia, so the T cells may come from the graft donor.

The DNA for the CDR3 is TGTGCCAGCAGTACGGGACAGGGGTTTGAGACCCAGTACTTC. The encoded protein is CASSTGQGFETQYF. This sequence joins TRBV27 and TRBJ2-5; 10 nucleotides line up with TRBD1. CDR1 and CDR2 (germline): MNHEY, SMNVEV (reference sequence). This CDR3 spans 14 amino acids. Trimming cost V 5 bases and J 5 bases; bases outside gene matches: 5.